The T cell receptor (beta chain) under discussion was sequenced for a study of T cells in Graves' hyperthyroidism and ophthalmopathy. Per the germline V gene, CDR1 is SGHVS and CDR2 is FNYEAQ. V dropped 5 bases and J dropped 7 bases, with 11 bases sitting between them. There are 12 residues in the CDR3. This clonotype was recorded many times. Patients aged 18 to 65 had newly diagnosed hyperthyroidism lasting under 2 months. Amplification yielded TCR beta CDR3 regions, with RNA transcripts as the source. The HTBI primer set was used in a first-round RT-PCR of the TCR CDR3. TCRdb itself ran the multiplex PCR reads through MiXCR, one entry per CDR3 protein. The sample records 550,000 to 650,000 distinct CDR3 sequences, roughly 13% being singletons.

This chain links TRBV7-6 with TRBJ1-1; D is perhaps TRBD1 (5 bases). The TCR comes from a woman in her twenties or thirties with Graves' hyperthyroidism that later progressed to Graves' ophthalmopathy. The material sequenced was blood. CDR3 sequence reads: CASSGDAGEAFF. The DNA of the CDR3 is TGTGCCAGCAGCGGGGACGCTGGTGAAGCTTTCTTT.